This record covers a single T cell receptor beta chain. Its antigen is unidentified. This sample is drawn from a study of T-cell memory formation after mild COVID-19. The study's findings and limits: There was no confirmation that second-wave clones peaking on day 37 were SARS-CoV-2 specific. Later expanders leaned CD4+, whereas day 15 to 85 contracting clones were balanced CD4/CD8. Researchers report contracting CD4+ clones mostly in CM and EM, with CD8+ clones in EMRA.

TCR alpha and TCR beta cDNA libraries with sample barcodes and UMIs came from 5'RACE using constant-segment primers. A single record per CDR3 protein comes from TCRdb applying MiXCR to the 5' RACE reads. The sample holds 130,000 to 150,000 distinct CDR3 sequences, roughly 19% seen once. This receptor was obtained from an adult woman who had mild COVID-19 (a few samples of this study predate the infection). Cell type and time point are not known. What was sequenced was PBMCs or a T cell subset sorted from them (not recorded which).

The CDR3 DNA follows: TGCGCCAGCAGCCCCCGGGACGGGAACACCGGGGAGCTGTTTTTT. Translated: CASSPRDGNTGELFF. The chain has TRBV5-1 and TRBJ2-2; D is possibly TRBD1 or TRBD2 (5 bases each). Trimming removed 4 bases from V and 1 base from J, with 11 bases in between. In germline, CDR1 is SGHRS, CDR2 YFSETQ. CDR3 length: 15 amino acids.